The following is a T cell receptor (beta chain) sequence with its context. The antigen is undetermined. Unique molecular identifiers were built into the TCRbeta library. A single record per CDR3 protein comes from TCRdb applying MiXCR to the PCR reads. The sample lists about 250,000 distinct CDR3 sequences; 20% to 30% were seen once. This specimen belongs to a study of T-cell reconstitution after alpha-beta-depleted transplantation in children. General study findings and limits: Roughly two months post-transplant, alpha-beta T cells reportedly originated from several hundred graft clones that had expanded. One year post-transplant, T-cell counts and diversity were largely derived from T cells produced anew.

The V gene lost 1 base and the J gene lost 6 bases, with 9 bases spanning the gap. From germline, CDR1 is SGHTA and CDR2 FQGNSA. The CDR3 runs 13 residues. This clonotype was sampled from a female patient aged 2 to 10 who had a stem cell transplant for congenital amegakaryocytic thrombocytopenia, so the T cells may come from the graft donor. The starting material was PBMCs, mostly from graft donor cells, obtained 360 days after TCRalphabeta/CD19-depleted stem cell transplant. The V gene is TRBV7-2, the J gene TRBJ1-2; D gene ambiguous. In DNA, the CDR3 is TGTGCCAGCAGCTTAGTTCAGGTTAATGGCTACACCTTC. Its translation is CASSLVQVNGYTF.